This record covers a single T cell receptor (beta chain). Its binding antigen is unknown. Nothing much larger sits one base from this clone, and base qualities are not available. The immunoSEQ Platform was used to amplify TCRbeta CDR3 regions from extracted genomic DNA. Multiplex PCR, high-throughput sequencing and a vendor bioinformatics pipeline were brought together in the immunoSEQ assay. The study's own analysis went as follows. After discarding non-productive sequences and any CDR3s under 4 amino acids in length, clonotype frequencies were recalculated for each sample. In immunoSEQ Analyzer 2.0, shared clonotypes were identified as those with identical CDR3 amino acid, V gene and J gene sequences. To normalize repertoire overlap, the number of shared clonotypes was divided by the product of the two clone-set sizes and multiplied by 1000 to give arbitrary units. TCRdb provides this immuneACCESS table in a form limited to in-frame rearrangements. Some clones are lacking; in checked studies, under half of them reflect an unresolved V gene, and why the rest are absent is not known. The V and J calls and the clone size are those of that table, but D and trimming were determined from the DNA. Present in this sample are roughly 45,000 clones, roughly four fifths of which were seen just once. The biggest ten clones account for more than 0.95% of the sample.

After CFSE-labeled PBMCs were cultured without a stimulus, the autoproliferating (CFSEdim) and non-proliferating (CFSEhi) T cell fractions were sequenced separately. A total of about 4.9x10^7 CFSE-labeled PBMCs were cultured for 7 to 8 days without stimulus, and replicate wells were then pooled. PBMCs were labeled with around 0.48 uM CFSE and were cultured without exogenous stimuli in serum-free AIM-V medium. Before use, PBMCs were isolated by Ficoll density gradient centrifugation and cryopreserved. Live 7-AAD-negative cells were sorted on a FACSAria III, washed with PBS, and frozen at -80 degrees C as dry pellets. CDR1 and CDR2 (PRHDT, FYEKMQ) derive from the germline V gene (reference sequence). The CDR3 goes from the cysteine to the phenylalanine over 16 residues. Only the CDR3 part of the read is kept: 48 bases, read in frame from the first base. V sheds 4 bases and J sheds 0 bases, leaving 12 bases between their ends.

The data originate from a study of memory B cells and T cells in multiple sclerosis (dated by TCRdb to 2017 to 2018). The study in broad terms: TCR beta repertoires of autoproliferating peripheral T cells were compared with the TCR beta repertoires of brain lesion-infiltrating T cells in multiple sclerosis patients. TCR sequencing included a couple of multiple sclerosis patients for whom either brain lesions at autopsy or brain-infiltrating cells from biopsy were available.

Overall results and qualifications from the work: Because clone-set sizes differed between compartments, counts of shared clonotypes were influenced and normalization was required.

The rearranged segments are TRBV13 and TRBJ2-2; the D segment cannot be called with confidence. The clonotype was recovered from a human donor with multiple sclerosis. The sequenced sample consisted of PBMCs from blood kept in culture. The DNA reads TGTGCCAGCAGCTCAGGTTCGGCGCCGAACACCGGGGAGCTGTTTTTT. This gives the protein CASSSGSAPNTGELFF. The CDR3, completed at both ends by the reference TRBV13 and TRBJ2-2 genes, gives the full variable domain AAGVIQSPRHLIKEKRETATLKCYPIPRHDTVYWYQQGPGQDPQFLISFYEKMQSDKGSIPDRFSAQQFSDYHSELNMSSLELGDSALYFCASSSGSAPNTGELFFGEGSRLTVL.